This TCR beta chain stems from a study of shared clonotypes between healthy human individuals. Study as a whole: In total, the donors were two women and a few men aged 18 to 49.

This clone is a singleton in its sample. The healthy adult donors were HIV-negative and reported no recent acute infections or vaccinations. This CDR3 region has 14 residues. Trimming took off 10 bases at V and 1 base at J, with 14 bases between the two ends. Germline CDR1 is MNHNS and CDR2 is SASEGT. The data were produced by immunoSEQ multiplex PCR, yet TCRdb's version contains in-frame clones alone and is incomplete. The sample records 530,000 or so clones, about 80% being singletons. This TCR was sampled from a woman in her forties in good health. Some clones in this sample may be carry-over from other donors' samples. Sample: PBMCs. The J gene is TRBJ2-1, the V gene TRBV6-1, with D perhaps TRBD2 (5 bases). The CDR3 sequence is CATTESGSYNEQFF. The CDR3 nucleotides are TGTGCCACCACGGAGAGCGGTTCCTACAATGAGCAGTTCTTC.